This T cell receptor beta chain derives from a study of T cells in localized non-small cell lung cancer. General study findings and limits: Longer overall survival was linked to higher blood T cell density. Compared with tumor, uninvolved adjacent lung displayed greater T cell clonality, ranking highest overall. Since sequencing was restricted to only one region of the tumor, intratumor heterogeneity remains a possibility. Turning up in adjacent lung were a median roughly 62 of the top 100 tumor clones.

The method was immunoSEQ multiplex PCR; TCRdb's version includes in-frame clones alone and lacks a portion of them. Of more than 45,000 clones in the sample, 86% were seen once. For this clone: Its antigen is not identified.

Sequenced material: PBMCs, taken before any cancer treatment. This TCR was sampled from a man aged 40-75 years with stage II lung adenocarcinoma.

For the CDR3, the DNA is TGTGCCAGCAGCTCGGGGGCAGCTTTAACTAATGAAAAACTGTTTTTT. This sequence encodes CASSSGAALTNEKLFF. The J gene is TRBJ1-4, the V gene TRBV4-2, with TRBD1 as a possible D gene (6 bases). The V gene's germline CDR1 is LGHNA and CDR2 YNFKEQ. The CDR3 is 16 residues long. Trimming stripped 5 bases from V and 1 base from J, with 14 bases between.